The T cell receptor (beta chain) described here comes from a study of a mutant IDH1 vaccine in newly diagnosed glioma. Study-wide background: Patients received vaccination from 4-6 weeks after radiotherapy alone, or with temozolomide cycles. Earlier therapy was either radiotherapy, temozolomide, or both, and most got both. Study observations and caveats: Among top peripheral T cell clonotypes, changes seemed unrelated to pseudoprogression.

Time point noted: week 47, end of study. Every vaccination contained 300 ug of the mutant IDH1 20-mer peptide and was paired with topical imiquimod. Germline CDR1 is ENHRY and CDR2 is SYGVKD. V was cut by 0 bases and J by 3 bases, with 8 bases left in between. The CDR3 length is 14 residues. Comments on this clone: Its antigen is undetermined.

Profiling relied on immunoSEQ multiplex PCR, and the TCRdb table lists in-frame clones only, not all of them. The sample has about 56,000 clones, over 70% seen once; the top ten hold roughly 5.4%. This receptor was taken from a man aged 50 to 59 with glioma. The V gene is TRBV10-3, the J gene TRBJ1-1, with D uncertain. Sequenced here: PBMCs, sampled from a glioma patient whose treatment included an IDH1 peptide vaccine. The CDR3 DNA reads as TGTGCCATCAGTGAGTCGAGGGCGGACACTGAAGCTTTCTTT. Encoded protein: CAISESRADTEAFF.